This T cell receptor (beta chain) was profiled in a study of identifying expanded T cells in peripheral blood. Study conclusions and caveats: Roughly 2-week clone count variance significantly increased as total template count grew. Approximately 1.2 clones differed between technical replicates, versus approximately 16 and 19 over time.

Turning to this clone: The antigen is undetermined.

In germline, CDR1 is PRHDT, CDR2 FYEKMQ (reference sequence). The CDR3 is 15 amino acids. V dropped 5 bases and J dropped 3; count of bases not matched to a gene: 5. Sequencing was performed with immunoSEQ multiplex PCR; in TCRdb, only in-frame clones are kept and a portion is missing. The sample includes 90,000 to 100,000 clones, around 90% of them seen just once. This TCR came from a person aged 18-70 years in good health. J is TRBJ2-2 and V is TRBV13; 8 nucleotides line up with TRBD1. The sample taken for sequencing was blood. The CDR3 region is CASSLTGVDTGELFF. CDR3 nucleotide sequence: TGTGCCAGCAGCCTGACAGGGGTTGACACCGGGGAGCTGTTTTTT. Full variable domain (missing parts from reference TRBV13 and TRBJ2-2): AAGVIQSPRHLIKEKRETATLKCYPIPRHDTVYWYQQGPGQDPQFLISFYEKMQSDKGSIPDRFSAQQFSDYHSELNMSSLELGDSALYFCASSLTGVDTGELFFGEGSRLTVL.